This TCR beta chain was sequenced for a study of OX40 agonist ivuxolimab in advanced cancers. For the wider study: The costimulatory receptor OX40 (CD134) was targeted by ivuxolimab, a fully human IgG2 agonistic monoclonal antibody. Among the roughly 52 dose-escalation patients, around 20 had hepatocellular carcinoma, roughly 15 melanoma, 9 renal cell carcinoma and 9 head and neck cancer. Patients were allowed to have had prior anti-PD-1, anti-PD-L1 or anti-CTLA-4 therapy, and roughly 40% of the dose-escalation patients had been treated with checkpoint inhibitors. Partial responses occurred in three dose-escalation patients: two with cutaneous melanoma and one with hepatocellular carcinoma. The purpose of peripheral TCRbeta sequencing was to test whether ivuxolimab changed TCR sequence diversity and led to clonal T-cell expansion. The paper covers the monotherapy dose-escalation part of the phase I ivuxolimab trial, which included N ≈ 50 patients. The dose-escalation cohort was roughly 80% male with a mean age of roughly 62 years, ranging from 23 to 79. Intravenous ivuxolimab was administered to patients every 2 weeks at six dose levels: 0.01, 0.1, 0.3, 1.5, 3 and 10 mg/kg.

A remark on this clone: Its binding antigen is unknown. It has no much larger one-base neighbor in the sample; base qualities were not kept.

Patients with a history of autoimmune disease or receiving systemic immunosuppression were excluded from the trial. Peripheral blood for TCR sequencing was collected from all dose cohorts at baseline, on cycle 4 day 1, and on cycle 7 day 1. The samples were drawn from a first-in-human, open-label, multicenter phase I dose-escalation trial of ivuxolimab. Adults with locally advanced or metastatic head and neck squamous cell, hepatocellular, melanoma or renal cell carcinoma were enrolled in the trial. Before TCR sequencing, CD4+ T cells and CD8+ T cells from peripheral blood were sorted into separate populations. Reading the germline V gene (reference sequence) gives CDR1 LNHDA and CDR2 SQIVND. Here V drops 3 bases and J drops 7 bases, and the junction holds 10 bases not matched to any gene. The CDR3 has 16 amino acids, counting the end cysteine and phenylalanine. Of the read, only the CDR3 DNA is kept; its 48 bases are in frame from base 1.

For sequencing of the TCRbeta CDR3 region, genomic DNA was extracted from the sorted cells. The immunoSEQ Assay was used for sequencing of TCRbeta CDR3 regions. The immuneACCESS repertoire file appears here via TCRdb, limited to in-frame rearrangements. These files lack a portion of the clones; in checked studies, under half of the deficit traces to unresolved V genes, and the cause of the others is not known. Recorded for this sample are some 86,000 clones; 87% of them occurred a single time. 1.3% to 1.5% of the sample is taken by the ten largest. The paper as a whole reports these results and caveats: After ivuxolimab, expanded clones were on average more numerous among CD8+ T cells than among CD4+ T cells. In the 0.1-3.0 mg/kg groups, partial responders were among the patients with the lowest normalized peripheral clonal expansion, particularly in CD8+ T cells. Low levels of normalized T-cell clonal expansion were also seen in some patients who did not respond. Antigen specificity was not determined for the clonally expanded peripheral T cells. At doses from 0.1 to 3.0 mg/kg, clonal expansion was seen in both CD4+ and CD8+ blood T cells between baseline and week 6.

This chain joins TRBV19 to TRBJ2-1, with TRBD2 identical over 9 junction bases. Material: CD4+ or CD8+ T cells sorted from blood, obtained in a trial of the OX40 agonist ivuxolimab. This TCR derives from an adult with an advanced solid tumor such as melanoma, head and neck, liver or kidney cancer. The CDR3 region has the sequence CASSMRPEAGGNEQFF. The nucleotide sequence reads as follows: TGTGCCAGTAGTATGCGGCCGGAGGCGGGGGGGAATGAGCAGTTCTTC.